This TCR beta chain was profiled in a study of T cells in Graves' hyperthyroidism and ophthalmopathy. Study results and limitations: In the blood, most expanded thyroid clonotypes above 0.001 appeared as well.

RNA transcripts gave rise to amplified TCR beta CDR3 regions. TCR CDR3 regions were first amplified by RT-PCR with HTBI primers. TCRdb redid the calling of the multiplex PCR reads with MiXCR, one entry per CDR3 protein. Of a few hundred thousand distinct CDR3 sequences in the sample, approximately 14% were seen once. The study enrolled patients aged 18 to 65 with newly diagnosed hyperthyroidism of under 2 months' duration. Clinical symptoms, serum thyroxine and TRAb, thyroid ultrasound and orbital computed tomography together formed the diagnostic basis. First hyperthyroidism diagnosis is when the blood sample was obtained, before any ophthalmopathy symptoms. To note about this clonotype: What it binds is not known. This clone may be a read error of a much larger clone one base away.

After removal of 1 base from V and 3 bases from J, the junction contained 7 bases not matched to a gene. CDR3 length equals 18 residues. Sequenced sample: blood. This sequence originates from a woman aged 35 to 49 with Graves' hyperthyroidism that later progressed to Graves' ophthalmopathy. J is TRBJ2-2 and V is TRBV12-3 or TRBV12-4; 11 nucleotides agree with TRBD1. The CDR3 loop is CASSLGTGGGGDTGELFF. The CDR3 DNA reads TGTGCCAGCAGTTTAGGGACAGGGGGCGGAGGAGACACCGGGGAGCTGTTTTTT.